The present T cell receptor (delta chain) was sequenced within a study of Vδ1+ human thymocytes. Broader study findings: Thymic TRG and TRD repertoires appeared highly polyclonal, with Gaussian CDR3 length distributions. Donors shared many TRG clonotypes but few TRD clonotypes. Thymic delta-chain repertoires held 15% to 20% Vdelta2 sequences and few Vdelta3, despite high sort purity.

Remarks on this clone: What it binds is not known.

V lost 1 base and J lost 0, with 21 bases in between. The CDR3 extends over 19 amino acids. Germline V gene sequence: CDR1 TSWWSYY, CDR2 QGS. Extracted RNA was reverse transcribed into cDNA. Pooled V-gene forward primers with one constant-region reverse primer generated the CDR3 amplicons by multiplex PCR. TCRdb reapplied CATT to the multiplex PCR reads. The profile shows tens of thousands of delta-chain clones, approximately 16% of them singletons. Between roughly 98% and 99.6% of sorted thymocytes were Vdelta1+. Sample: Vdelta1+ gamma-delta thymocytes from the thymus. Subset: FACS-sorted CD3+ TCRalphabeta- TCRVdelta1+ TCRVdelta2- thymocytes. This chain links TRDV1 with TRDJ1; D might be TRDD3 (6 bases). The clonotype was recovered from a boy under two years old who had congenital heart surgery. In nucleotides, the CDR3 is TGTGCTCTTGGGGAACAAGCACGAACCTGGGGCCTGTACACCGATAAACTCATCTTT. Translation: CALGEQARTWGLYTDKLIF.